This passage covers 26 T cell receptor beta chains from one sample sequenced in a study of CD8 T cells in Susac syndrome (dated by TCRdb to the late 2010s). Preparation of the library involved the immunoSEQ multiplex PCR assay. RNA was extracted using the RNeasy kit, and roughly 0.5 to 1 microgram was reverse transcribed with random hexamers. TCRdb reprocessing: public reads trimmed at Q25 with fastp, clones called with MiXCR, in-frame beta chains kept. Every distinct CDR3 protein forms one entry, paired with its most common genes and DNA. The sample table contains roughly 250,000 distinct CDR3 sequences; only one count was recorded for almost 97% of them. Less than 0.11% of the sample is held by the ten biggest clonotypes. Input material: CD4+ T cells from PBMCs. The receptors derive from a human donor with Susac syndrome.

The chain is built from TRBV29-1 and TRBJ2-5; 7 bases match TRBD2. Germline V lookup: CDR1 SQVTM, CDR2 ANQGSEA. CDR3 length equals 15 residues. J gave up 2 bases and V 5 bases, and 11 bases lay outside the gene matches. This CDR3 is CSVLTPGGWQETQYF. The CDR3 DNA reads TGCAGCGTTCTCACACCGGGGGGTTGGCAAGAGACCCAGTACTTC.

This clonotype was counted once. The rearrangement joins TRBV3-1 to TRBJ2-4, with D unresolved. The ends were cut back, 4 bases at V and 0 bases at J, with 10 bases in the middle. The CDR3 length is 15 residues. Germline CDR1 is LGHDT and CDR2 is YNNKEL (reference sequence). The CDR3 DNA follows: TGTGCCAGCAGCCTCCAGGTCCCAGCCAAAAACATTCAGTACTTC. The encoded protein is CASSLQVPAKNIQYF.

The chain joins TRBV20-1 to TRBJ2-7; the D gene is possibly TRBD2 (6 bases). This CDR3 has 16 residues. Germline CDR1 and CDR2: DFQATT and SNEGSKA (reference sequence). With 5 bases removed from V and 3 bases from J, the gap between germline ends came to 23 bases. For the CDR3, the DNA is TGCAGTGCTCTTTACCGGGGGAGCGGCATGTACTACGAGCAGTACTTC. It yields the protein CSALYRGSGMYYEQYF.

As DNA, the CDR3 is TGCGCCAGCAGTGAGAGCGGGGTTGAACAGCCCCAGCATTTT. Translated: CASSESGVEQPQHF. The chain has TRBV10-2 and TRBJ1-5; D unresolved. CDR3 length: 14 amino acids. V was cut by 2 bases and J by 7 bases, with 12 bases left in between. Germline loops: CDR1 WSHSY, CDR2 SAAADI.

The chain employs TRBV12-3 or TRBV12-4 and TRBJ1-2, with D hard to call. Trimming pared 5 bases from V and 8 bases from J, leaving 24 bases between. CDR3 length: 16 residues. The CDR3: CASSPTGRQQARGYTF. In DNA, the CDR3 is TGTGCCAGCAGTCCGACCGGTAGGCAGCAGGCGAGAGGCTACACCTTC.

The chain combines TRBV9 with TRBJ2-1, with no clear D. Between the trimmed V and J ends, which lost 1 base and 3 bases, there was a span of 14 bases. Per germline, CDR1 SGDLS and CDR2 YYNGEE. This CDR3 has 16 residues. The CDR3 loop is CASSVPPWSRYNEQFF. Written as DNA, the CDR3 is TGTGCCAGCAGCGTACCCCCCTGGAGCCGCTACAATGAGCAGTTCTTC. Complete variable domain (other parts from reference TRBV9 and TRBJ2-1): DSGVTQTPKHLITATGQRVTLRCSPRSGDLSVYWYQQSLDQGLQFLIQYYNGEERAKGNILERFSAQQFPDLHSELNLSSLELGDSALYFCASSVPPWSRYNEQFFGPGTRLTVL.

V and J are TRBV20-1 and TRBJ2-1; possible D gene TRBD2, 6 bases. Germline V CDR1 and CDR2: DFQATT, SNEGSKA (reference sequence). Trimming took 4 bases from V and 2 from J, leaving 12 bases between them. The CDR3 contains 14 residues. CDR3 loop: CSAILAHPYNEQFF. The CDR3 DNA sequence: TGCAGTGCTATTCTAGCGCACCCCTACAATGAGCAGTTCTTC.

This rearrangement joins TRBV12-3 or TRBV12-4 to TRBJ2-5, with 7 nucleotides matching TRBD1. This CDR3 is 13 amino acids long. After removal of 6 bases from V and 3 bases from J, the junction contained 4 bases not matched to a gene. CDR3 in amino acids: CASRRDSEETQYF. In DNA, the CDR3 is TGTGCCAGCAGACGGGACAGTGAAGAGACCCAGTACTTC.

This chain joins TRBV7-2 and TRBJ2-7; 7 bases fit TRBD1. Germline-derived CDR1 and CDR2 are SGHTA and FQGNSA. J lost 3 bases, V lost 5 bases, and 7 bases had no gene match. This CDR3 has 14 residues. CDR3 amino acids: CASSKGGVGYEQYF. The DNA of the CDR3 is TGTGCCAGCAGCAAAGGGGGCGTCGGCTACGAGCAGTACTTC.

The chain has TRBV27 and TRBJ2-1; D not certain. Trimming stripped 6 bases from V and 9 bases from J, with 15 bases between. The CDR3 runs to 13 residues. Looked up from germline, CDR1 is MNHEY and CDR2 is SMNVEV (reference sequence). The CDR3 spells CASSPHDGREQFF. DNA of the CDR3: TGTGCCAGCAGCCCGCATGATGGGCGTGAGCAGTTCTTC.

The sample holds one count of this clonotype. The rearrangement links TRBV3-1 to TRBJ2-7; 10 nucleotides match TRBD2. The CDR3 extends over 16 amino acids. Germline CDR1 LGHDT, CDR2 YNNKEL (reference sequence). J lost 2 bases, V lost 4 bases, and 8 bases had no gene match. The CDR3 region is CASSPRPGLAAYEQYF. CDR3 DNA sequence: TGTGCCAGCAGCCCCCGTCCAGGACTAGCGGCCTACGAGCAGTACTTC.

This chain connects TRBV30 to TRBJ2-2; D call uncertain. V was shortened by 6 bases and J by 0 bases, with 11 bases between the two germline ends. This CDR3 spans 14 amino acids. Per the germline V gene, CDR1 is GTSNPN and CDR2 is SVGIG (reference sequence). The CDR3 loop reads CACPRGSNTGELFF. CDR3 sequence (DNA): TGTGCCTGCCCTAGAGGCTCGAACACCGGGGAGCTGTTTTTT. The full variable domain, in which reference TRBV30 and TRBJ2-2 provide the parts outside the CDR3, is SQTIHQWPATLVQPVGSPLSLECTVEGTSNPNLYWYRQAAGRGLQLLFYSVGIGQISSEVPQNLSASRPQDRQFILSSKKLLLSDSGFYLCACPRGSNTGELFFGEGSRLTVL.

The rearrangement joins TRBV30 to TRBJ2-7, with D possibly matching TRBD1 (6 bases). CDR1 and CDR2 from the germline V gene are GTSNPN and SVGIG (reference sequence). This CDR3 comprises 13 residues. V lost 7 bases and J 0 bases, leaving 13 bases between the germline ends. The CDR3, as DNA: TGTGCCTCCTTGGGGGACAACTCCTACGAGCAGTACTTC. The encoded protein is CASLGDNSYEQYF.

The chain recombines TRBV9 with TRBJ2-7, with TRBD1 identical over 7 bases. V was pared by 0 bases and J by 0 bases, with 3 bases of the junction left unmatched. The CDR3 runs 15 residues. From germline, CDR1 is SGDLS and CDR2 YYNGEE. The CDR3 protein is CASSVGGGISYEQYF. For the CDR3, the DNA is TGTGCCAGCAGCGTAGGAGGGGGCATCTCCTACGAGCAGTACTTC.

The chain combines TRBV9 with TRBJ2-3; TRBD2 is a possible D gene (6 bases). There are 15 residues in the CDR3. Germline-derived CDR1 and CDR2 are SGDLS and YYNGEE. V was shortened by 0 bases and J by 6 bases, with 14 bases between the two germline ends. The chain's CDR3 is CASSVGPGESDTQYF. Here the CDR3 DNA reads TGTGCCAGCAGCGTAGGTCCGGGGGAATCGGATACGCAGTATTTT.

The genes are TRBV24-1 and TRBJ2-2; D ambiguous. The V end was cut by 9 bases, the J end by 6 bases, with 10 bases between. Germline CDR1 KGHDR, CDR2 SFDVKD. The CDR3 covers 12 residues. This CDR3 is CATQGWPGELFF. The CDR3 coding sequence is TGTGCCACCCAAGGATGGCCCGGGGAGCTGTTTTTT.

This clonotype appeared a single time. The rearrangement uses TRBV3-1 and TRBJ1-1; no reliable D call. This CDR3 has 13 residues. V was shortened by 1 base and J by 3 bases, with 6 bases between the two germline ends. CDR1 and CDR2 (germline): LGHDT, YNNKEL (reference sequence). The CDR3 nucleotides read TGTGCCAGCAGCCAAGTCCGGGACACTGAAGCTTTCTTT. Protein: CASSQVRDTEAFF.

Only one count was recorded for this clonotype. The chain links TRBV12-3 or TRBV12-4 to TRBJ1-5; no clear D gene. The CDR3 is 13 amino acids. V was shortened by 4 bases and J by 3 bases, with 7 bases between the two germline ends. The CDR3 DNA is TGTGCCAGCAGTTCTGTATTCAATCAGCCCCAGCATTTT. As protein: CASSSVFNQPQHF.

The chain joins TRBV4-1 to TRBJ2-5, with TRBD2 identical over 10 bases. Germline values: CDR1 MGHRA, CDR2 YSYEKL. The junction had 6 bases not matched to a gene; V was cut back by 1 base and J by 4 bases. The CDR3 spans 16 residues. The CDR3 DNA follows: TGCGCCAGCAGCCAAGTTATAGCGGGAGGTGTAGAGACCCAGTACTTC. Amino acids: CASSQVIAGGVETQYF.

The chain carries TRBV3-1 and TRBJ2-7; 9 positions agree with TRBD1. Losses at the gene ends were 4 bases for V and 2 bases for J; bases not matched to a gene: 0. In germline, CDR1 is LGHDT, CDR2 YNNKEL (reference sequence). The length of the CDR3 is 13 residues. The CDR3 is CASSRQGAYEQYF. The CDR3 nucleotides are TGTGCCAGCAGCCGACAGGGGGCCTACGAGCAGTACTTC.

The chain recombines TRBV5-1 with TRBJ2-1; 10 nucleotides agree with TRBD2. This CDR3 contains 16 residues. J lost 8 bases, V lost 5 bases, and 13 bases had no gene match. Germline V lookup: CDR1 SGHRS, CDR2 YFSETQ. This chain's CDR3 is CASSTEWTSGLDEQFF. The CDR3, as DNA: TGCGCCAGCAGTACCGAATGGACTAGCGGATTGGATGAGCAGTTCTTC.

The chain carries TRBV12-3 or TRBV12-4 and TRBJ2-4, with D uncertain. The CDR3 consists of 9 residues. V lost 6 bases and J lost 14, with 8 bases in between. The CDR3 loop is CASRLREYF. In nucleotides, the CDR3 is TGTGCCAGCAGGTTACGGGAGTACTTC.

The chain has TRBV4-1 and TRBJ1-5; D call uncertain. CDR1 and CDR2 (germline): MGHRA, YSYEKL. The V end lost 2 bases, the J end lost 2 bases, and 7 bases lay between the germline ends. The CDR3 has 14 residues. As DNA, the CDR3 is TGCGCCAGCAGCCAACGGTTGGGCAATCAGCCCCAGCATTTT. Translating it yields CASSQRLGNQPQHF.

The genes are TRBV28 and TRBJ1-1; TRBD1 is a possible D gene (5 bases). With 3 bases removed from V and 11 bases from J, the gap between germline ends came to 13 bases. The CDR3 extends over 12 amino acids. The germline gives CDR1 MDHEN, CDR2 SYDVKM. This CDR3 reads CASSLGPGFAFF. DNA for the CDR3: TGTGCCAGCAGTTTGGGGCCAGGGTTTGCTTTCTTT.

The J gene is TRBJ2-3, the V gene TRBV9; 8 bases agree with TRBD1. This CDR3 is 15 amino acids long. From germline, CDR1 is SGDLS and CDR2 YYNGEE. J was trimmed by 3 bases and V by 3 bases; bases with no gene match: 6. DNA of the CDR3: TGTGCCAGCAGCGGCAGGACAGGGAATACAGATACGCAGTATTTT. Translated: CASSGRTGNTDTQYF.

This chain links TRBV9 with TRBJ2-4; 12 nucleotides line up with TRBD2. The CDR3 extends over 19 amino acids. V dropped 4 bases and J dropped 2; count of bases not matched to a gene: 13. The V gene's germline CDR1 is SGDLS and CDR2 YYNGEE. CDR3 sequence reads: CASSPGGQGTSGSKNIQYF. DNA for the CDR3: TGTGCCAGCAGCCCGGGGGGACAGGGGACTAGCGGGTCCAAAAACATTCAGTACTTC. Combining the CDR3 with reference TRBV9 and TRBJ2-4 gives the whole variable domain DSGVTQTPKHLITATGQRVTLRCSPRSGDLSVYWYQQSLDQGLQFLIQYYNGEERAKGNILERFSAQQFPDLHSELNLSSLELGDSALYFCASSPGGQGTSGSKNIQYFGAGTRLSVL.